The 6 T cell receptor beta chains below come from one sample, sequenced in a study of T cell responses to AZD1222 COVID-19 vaccine. The method was immunoSEQ multiplex PCR; TCRdb's version includes in-frame clones alone and lacks a portion of them. The table has about 150,000 clones, approximately 91% seen once. This material consisted of peripheral blood, taken after recovery from COVID-19. The receptors derive from an adult who had recovered from COVID-19.

This rearrangement joins TRBV28 to TRBJ1-3; D is unresolved. CDR1 MDHEN and CDR2 SYDVKM come from the germline V gene. The CDR3 consists of 14 residues. V gave up 10 bases and J gave up 0 bases, with 13 bases separating them. CDR3 nucleotides: TGTGCCATCCCCCTTAGGCTCTCTGGAAACACCATATATTTT. This encodes CAIPLRLSGNTIYF.

The genes are TRBV5-1 and TRBJ2-7; perhaps TRBD2 as D (6 bases). The germline CDR1 and CDR2 sequences are SGHRS and YFSETQ. CDR3 length: 14 amino acids. Between the trimmed V and J ends, which lost 2 bases and 2 bases, there was a span of 11 bases. In nucleotides, the CDR3 is TGCGCCAGCAGCTTAGGAGGGACCCCCTACGAGCAGTACTTC. This codes for CASSLGGTPYEQYF.

This clone was detected only once. This chain links TRBV15 with TRBJ2-7; 8 bases line up with TRBD1. The CDR3 length is 16 residues. Germline V CDR1 and CDR2: LNHNV, YYDKDF (reference sequence). V was clipped by 1 base and J by 6 bases; unmatched bases: 11. In nucleotides, the CDR3 is TGTGCCACCAGCAGAGTAGCCTCCAGGGGGCGCTTCGAGCAGTACTTC. Translated, it gives CATSRVASRGRFEQYF.

This sequence joins TRBV3-1 (or the pseudogene TRBV3-2) and TRBJ2-3, with 11 bases that match TRBD2. The V and J ends lost 0 bases and 0 bases, in that order; junction bases with no gene match: 11. The CDR3 covers 20 residues. Per germline, CDR1 LGHDT and CDR2 YNNKEL (reference sequence). The CDR3, as DNA: TGTGCCAGCAGCCAAGAGCTTGGGCTAGCGGGAGGTCCCAGCACAGATACGCAGTATTTT. Its translation is CASSQELGLAGGPSTDTQYF.

The chain carries TRBV19 and TRBJ2-2; D call uncertain. The CDR3 length is 13 residues. V was clipped by 6 bases and J by 6 bases, with 11 bases between them. Germline-derived CDR1 and CDR2 are LNHDA and SQIVND (reference sequence). The CDR3 loop is CASRPLHSGELFF. The CDR3 DNA sequence: TGTGCCAGTAGGCCCCTCCACTCCGGGGAGCTGTTTTTT.

The rearrangement joins TRBV5-1 to TRBJ1-1; D may be TRBD1 (6 bases). Trimming took off 7 bases at V and 1 base at J, with 14 bases between the two ends. CDR1 is SGHRS, CDR2 YFSETQ, per germline. The CDR3 is made up of 14 amino acids. The CDR3 is CASARAGANTEAFF. CDR3 in DNA: TGCGCCAGCGCTAGGGCAGGGGCGAACACTGAAGCTTTCTTT.